This T cell receptor beta chain was observed in a study of blood T cell repertoires in COVID-19. In the study overall: Samples of COVID-19 (acute and convalescent) were obtained from the United States, Italy and Spain. T cells, B-cell-depleted T cells, or PBMCs supplied cDNA or gDNA.

Measured with immunoSEQ multiplex PCR; TCRdb has only the in-frame clones, and not every one. The sample holds around 230,000 clones, about 90% seen once. Germline assignment: CDR1 ENHRY and CDR2 SYGVKD. The CDR3 loop spans 15 amino acids. J lost 4 bases, V lost 7 bases, and 10 bases had no gene match. Sequenced input: peripheral blood. The receptor's source is a man aged 55-75 years who had recovered from COVID-19. The V call is TRBV10-3, the J call TRBJ1-2; 9 bases are shared with TRBD1. CDR3 sequence: CAITTRDRAGYGYTF. The CDR3 coding sequence is TGTGCCATCACGACGAGGGACAGGGCGGGCTATGGCTACACCTTC.